The 18 T cell receptor beta chains below come from one sample, sequenced in a study of blood T cell repertoires in COVID-19 (dated by TCRdb to about 2020). To prepare the library, the immunoSEQ multiplex PCR assay was applied. This immuneACCESS table, as held by TCRdb, lists in-frame sequences with V and J called but not all clones. Of the missing ones, under half trace to an unresolved V gene in checked studies; the others have no known cause. This sample comprises around 150,000 clones, around 92% of them detected only once. The ten top clones hold approximately 3% of the sample. Sequencing was done on a sample of peripheral blood. All receptors derive from a man aged 55-75 years with acute or convalescent COVID-19.

The V and J genes are TRBV7-9 and TRBJ2-3; 9 positions agree with TRBD2. The V segment lost 5 bases and the J segment 4 bases; nucleotides outside the gene matches: 4. CDR3 length equals 14 residues. CDR1 is SEHNR and CDR2 is FQNEAQ in the germline V gene (reference sequence). The CDR3 nucleotides are TGTGCCAGCAGCGGCGGGGGGGCCTCAGATACGCAGTATTTT. Translating it yields CASSGGGASDTQYF.

The genes are TRBV12-3 or TRBV12-4 and TRBJ1-4, with D uncertain. The CDR3 runs 13 residues. The V and J ends lost 0 bases and 8 bases respectively, with 7 bases between them. CDR3 nucleotides: TGTGCCAGCAGTTTAGCGGTTGAGGAAAAACTGTTTTTT. Protein sequence: CASSLAVEEKLFF.

The V gene is TRBV27, the J gene TRBJ1-1; D perhaps matches TRBD1 (5 bases). Germline values: CDR1 MNHEY, CDR2 SMNVEV (reference sequence). Between the trimmed V and J ends, which lost 1 base and 4 bases, there was a span of 7 bases. This CDR3 comprises 13 residues. CDR3 sequence reads: CASSLFGGTEAFF. In nucleotides, the CDR3 is TGTGCCAGCAGTTTATTCGGGGGCACTGAAGCTTTCTTT.

V gene TRBV5-4 combines with J gene TRBJ1-5, with a possible D match to TRBD1 (6 bases). This CDR3 comprises 15 residues. Germline CDR1 reads SGHNT; CDR2 reads YYREEE (reference sequence). Trimming removed 3 bases from V and 8 bases from J, with 18 bases in between. CDR3 sequence reads: CASSSRKTGFKPQHF. The DNA of the CDR3 is TGTGCCAGCAGCTCTAGAAAGACAGGCTTTAAGCCCCAGCATTTT. Filled out from reference TRBV5-4 and TRBJ1-5, the complete variable domain reads ETGVTQSPTHLIKTRGQQVTLRCSSQSGHNTVSWYQQALGQGPQFIFQYYREEENGRGNFPPRFSGLQFPNYSSELNVNALELDDSALYLCASSSRKTGFKPQHFGDGTRLSIL.

The chain has TRBV9 and TRBJ2-5; 8 nucleotides align to TRBD2. The CDR3 loop spans 15 amino acids. Germline values: CDR1 SGDLS, CDR2 YYNGEE. The V segment lost 4 bases and the J segment 7 bases; nucleotides outside the gene matches: 12. CDR3 sequence (DNA): TGTGCCAGCAGCCGGGGAGTAGCGGGGAGTGGGACCCAGTACTTC. Its protein product is CASSRGVAGSGTQYF.

This CDR3 is CASSNSGTGGGTEQFF. CDR3 DNA: TGCGCCAGCAGCAATTCCGGGACAGGGGGCGGGACTGAGCAGTTCTTC. The chain links TRBV5-1 to TRBJ2-1; TRBD1 matches 12 bases. V was pared by 4 bases and J by 9 bases, with 11 bases of the junction left unmatched. The CDR3 spans 16 residues. Germline lookup yields CDR1 SGHRS and CDR2 YFSETQ.

The chain carries TRBV7-9 and TRBJ1-5; D not certain. V gave up 4 bases and J gave up 3 bases, with 4 bases separating them. The germline V gene has CDR1 SEHNR and CDR2 FQNEAQ (reference sequence). This CDR3 is 12 amino acids long. The CDR3 protein is CASSSINQPQHF. CDR3 nucleotide sequence: TGTGCCAGCAGCTCAATCAATCAGCCCCAGCATTTT.

V and J are TRBV7-2 and TRBJ1-3; D not certain. Per the germline V gene, CDR1 is SGHTA and CDR2 is FQGNSA. Trimming removed 5 bases at V and 0 bases at J, with 11 bases between. The CDR3 sequence is 15 residues long. In DNA form, the CDR3 reads TGTGCCAGCAGCCGCGGGGAGAGCTCTGGAAACACCATATATTTT. As protein: CASSRGESSGNTIYF.

The rearrangement links TRBV6-1 to TRBJ1-4, with 11 nucleotides matching TRBD1. Germline V gene lookup returns CDR1 MNHNS and CDR2 SASEGT. The length of the CDR3 is 16 residues. V trimming: 4 bases; J trimming: 8 bases; junction bases outside the gene matches: 9. The CDR3 nucleotides are TGTGCCAGCAGTGCTGGACAGGGGGCACGATGGGAAAAACTGTTTTTT. Protein: CASSAGQGARWEKLFF.

This chain joins TRBV7-8 and TRBJ1-1; D unclear. This CDR3 comprises 12 residues. Germline V gene data show CDR1 as SGHVS and CDR2 as FQNEAQ. Trimming shortened V by 5 bases and J by 4 bases, and 8 bases separated the two germline ends. This CDR3 reads CASSPGGTEAFF. CDR3 DNA sequence: TGTGCCAGCAGCCCGGGAGGCACTGAAGCTTTCTTT.

The chain employs TRBV7-7 and TRBJ2-1; 7 bases map to TRBD2. Germline V gives CDR1 SSHAT, CDR2 FNYEAQ (reference sequence). The CDR3 totals 13 residues. V lost 3 bases and J lost 7; bases outside the gene matches: 3. As DNA, the CDR3 is TGTGCCAGCAGCTTTGGGGGGGGGAATGAGCAGTTCTTC. Translated: CASSFGGGNEQFF. Variable domain in full (rest from reference TRBV7-7 and TRBJ2-1): GAGVSQSPRYKVTKRGQDVTLRCDPISSHATLYWYQQALGQGPEFLTYFNYEAQPDKSGLPSDRFSAERPEGSISTLTIQRTEQRDSAMYRCASSFGGGNEQFFGPGTRLTVL.

The CDR3 nucleotides are TGCGCCAGCAGCCAAGGGGCGGAGAACAGGGGAAACACTGAAGCTTTCTTT. It specifies CASSQGAENRGNTEAFF. This sequence joins TRBV4-1 and TRBJ1-1; 7 bases agree with TRBD1. Germline CDR1 and CDR2: MGHRA and YSYEKL. J gave up 2 bases and V 1 base, and 10 bases lay outside the gene matches. The CDR3 runs to 17 residues.

This rearrangement joins TRBV6-6 to TRBJ1-2; 9 bases agree with TRBD1. Germline CDR1 and CDR2: MNHNY and SVGAGI (reference sequence). The CDR3 loop spans 15 amino acids. Germline trimming cut 0 bases from V and 7 bases from J; bases unmatched to any gene: 6. The CDR3: CASSYSPGQGSGYTF. The CDR3 nucleotides are TGTGCCAGCAGTTACTCTCCGGGACAGGGTAGTGGCTACACCTTC.

The genes are TRBV11-1 and TRBJ2-2; 7 bases agree with TRBD1. Looked up from germline, CDR1 is SGHAT and CDR2 is FQDESV (reference sequence). This CDR3 spans 16 amino acids. The junction had 6 bases not matched to a gene; V was cut back by 5 bases and J by 0 bases. The CDR3 is CASSPRGGPNTGELFF. CDR3 DNA: TGTGCCAGCAGCCCTAGAGGGGGCCCGAACACCGGGGAGCTGTTTTTT.

The chain has TRBV19 and TRBJ1-1, with 7 bases matching TRBD1. The germline CDR1 and CDR2 sequences are LNHDA and SQIVND (reference sequence). The CDR3 contains 14 residues. V lost 4 bases, J lost 6 bases, and 8 bases stayed unmatched. In nucleotides, the CDR3 is TGTGCCAGTAGTACACCGACAGGGTCAGCTGAAGCTTTCTTT. Protein: CASSTPTGSAEAFF.

In its sample, this clone was seen a few times. The chain combines TRBV10-2 with TRBJ2-5; 9 bases map to TRBD2. Trimming took 4 bases from V and 2 from J; bases not matched to a gene: 11. The CDR3 extends over 17 amino acids. CDR1 and CDR2 (germline): WSHSY, SAAADI. The CDR3, as DNA: TGCGCCAGCAGTGTCCCTGGTGGGACTAGCCGTCAAGAGACCCAGTACTTC. Translating gives CASSVPGGTSRQETQYF.

The chain carries TRBV5-1 and TRBJ2-1; 9 bases agree with TRBD2. V shed 0 bases, J shed 6 bases, and the junction held 1 base outside the gene matches. The CDR3 runs to 14 residues. Germline V lookup: CDR1 SGHRS, CDR2 YFSETQ. The CDR3 DNA is TGCGCCAGCAGCTTGGTAGCGGGGGCCAATGAGCAGTTCTTC. Translation: CASSLVAGANEQFF.

The chain carries TRBV2 and TRBJ1-1; possible D gene TRBD1, 6 bases. V lost 6 bases and J 6 bases, leaving 17 bases between the germline ends. This CDR3 comprises 14 residues. Germline CDR1 reads SNHLY; CDR2 reads FYNNEI. CDR3 sequence reads: CASRSELGASEAFF. CDR3 sequence (DNA): TGTGCCAGCAGGTCTGAGTTGGGGGCGTCTGAAGCTTTCTTT.